The text below deals with one T cell receptor beta chain. What it binds is not known. The entry originates in a study of identifying expanded T cells in peripheral blood. The protocol was immunoSEQ multiplex PCR, while the TCRdb copy is restricted to in-frame clones and leaves out a portion. The sample lists fewer than 60,000 clones; around 82% were seen once. Whole-study results and caveats: Variance in clone template counts between approximately 2-week samples significantly increased with total template count across all healthy donors. Technical replicates showed roughly 1.2 changed clones; two weeks 15 to 20; four weeks 19.

Collection occurred without any documented infections or immune events in donors. The CDR3 contains 16 residues. Germline V gene sequence: CDR1 SGHKS, CDR2 YYEKEE (reference sequence). Trimming cost V 4 bases and J 4 bases; bases outside gene matches: 11. The clonotype originates from a person aged 18 to 75 in good health. The sample was blood. V usage is TRBV5-5 and J usage is TRBJ1-2; 9 bases fit TRBD1. The CDR3 DNA reads as TGTGCCAGCAGCCCCCTCCCGGGACAGGGCCTCTATGGCTACACCTTC. It specifies CASSPLPGQGLYGYTF.